Included here is one T cell receptor (beta chain) sequence, with context. These data are taken from a study of blood T cell repertoires in COVID-19. TCRdb keeps only in-frame clones here, not all; method: immunoSEQ multiplex PCR. Among hundreds of thousands of clones listed, roughly 86% were seen once. This CDR3 comprises 15 residues. CDR1 is SGHRS, CDR2 YFSETQ, per germline. The germline V and J ends were trimmed by 2 bases and 3 bases, with 11 bases remaining between them. The J gene is TRBJ1-4, the V gene TRBV5-1; perhaps TRBD1 as D (6 bases). The sequence was obtained from a woman between 55 and 75 years old with COVID-19, enrolled during active disease. The sequencing input was peripheral blood. CDR3 sequence reads: CASSFSGGANEKLFF. The CDR3 DNA reads as TGCGCCAGCAGCTTTTCGGGGGGCGCTAATGAAAAACTGTTTTTT.